This T cell receptor beta chain was sequenced for a study of CD8 T cells in ankylosing spondylitis. One entry per CDR3 protein, called by TCRdb with MiXCR from the 5' RACE reads. The repertoire has 310,000 or so distinct CDR3 sequences, 15% to 20% of them found once; the top ten carry 7.8%. This clonotype has just a few counts. The CDR3 length is 14 residues. V was cut by 1 base and J by 2 bases, with 8 bases left in between. Germline CDR1 and CDR2: LGHDT and YNNKEL (reference sequence). The source of this sequence is a male donor with ankylosing spondylitis or in good health (not recorded which). Sequenced material: blood, either unsorted or a sorted T cell fraction (not recorded which). The rearrangement links TRBV3-1 to TRBJ2-5, with a possible D match to TRBD1 (5 bases). CDR3 coding DNA: TGTGCCAGCAGCCAAGCTCAGGGTCAAGAGACCCAGTACTTC. It translates to CASSQAQGQETQYF.